The clone carrying this T cell receptor beta chain was recorded many times. Its antigen remains unidentified. The data originate from a study of neurological immune-mediated disorders. A single run covered 15-18 subjects with over 180 million TCR-beta sequences. Each CDR3 protein is one row after TCRdb ran MiXCR on the 5' RACE reads. The table records roughly 40,000 distinct CDR3 sequences, around 2.5% of them present only once. Study outcomes and limitations: The absence of any CDR3 amino acid sequence shared by expanded clones across subjects suggests that repertoires were private in all groups.

The unsorted libraries were generated from a total of 2 million PBMCs, which had been stored in RNAlater at -80 C. This receptor was identified in a man between 45 and 60 years old with multiple sclerosis. Sequenced: PBMCs.

The CDR3 region has the DNA TGTGCCAGCAGCTTAGACAGGGAGAGCACAGATACGCAGTATTTT. Translated: CASSLDRESTDTQYF. V is TRBV7-8 and J is TRBJ2-3; D is perhaps TRBD1 (6 bases). The ends were cut back, 1 base at V and 0 bases at J, with 8 bases in the middle. CDR1 and CDR2 from the germline V gene are SGHVS and FQNEAQ. CDR3 length: 15 residues.